This T cell receptor beta chain was profiled in a study of human T cells and chemical hapten exposure. Turning to the study itself: Readings were taken at 6 days from patch tests that had applied 0.01% DPC to the upper back.

CDR1 and CDR2 from the germline V gene are KGHSH and LQKENI. This CDR3 is 17 amino acids long. Unmatched junction bases numbered 9, after V lost 3 bases and J lost 8 bases. This clonotype was found many times. What it recognizes is unknown. TCRdb used MiXCR to reprocess the RACE reads, holding one entry per CDR3 protein. The table lists about 55,000 distinct CDR3 sequences, over 9.5% of them singletons. Broader study findings: After DPC sensitization, TCRs above 1 in 1000 frequency showed no change.

The time point denotes: patch test 2, 6 weeks after DPC sensitization. The treatment denotes: therapeutic diphenylcyclopropenone sensitization with weekly scalp DPC. Patch tests were applied only after blood draws. Sequences were derived from whole blood, sampled in connection with sensitization to the hapten diphenylcyclopropenone (DPC). This chain joins TRBV18 and TRBJ2-2, with 13 positions matching TRBD2. This clonotype was sampled from a woman between 45 and 60 years old with alopecia areata. Some clones in this sample may be carry-over from other donors' samples. This CDR3 reads CASSPLGLAGVGGELFF. For the CDR3, the DNA is TGTGCCAGCTCACCGCTCGGACTAGCGGGAGTAGGAGGGGAGCTGTTTTTT.